This T cell receptor beta chain was identified in a study of cytomegalovirus exposure and HLA in healthy donors. The CDR3 extends over 19 amino acids. V dropped 2 bases and J dropped 7; count of bases not matched to a gene: 20. In the PCR, 60 Vbeta and 13 Jbeta primers were used. Using immunoSEQ multiplex PCR, the repertoire was profiled, and TCRdb retains in-frame clones only, with some absent. The table records 150,000 or so clones, around 80% of them present only once. The chain uses TRBV5-3 and TRBJ2-3; 9 bases align to TRBD2. TRBV5-3 is treated as an ORF (open reading frame) with a function not yet certain. Sequencing was done on a sample of PBMCs. This clonotype was obtained from a woman in her forties in good health and CMV-seronegative. The CDR3 DNA sequence: TGTGCCAGAAGCTTCTGGCTCTGGATTAGCGGGAGCCCCCGGAATACGCAGTATTTT. Residues: CARSFWLWISGSPRNTQYF.